This T cell receptor beta chain comes out of a study of cytomegalovirus exposure and HLA in healthy donors. CDR3 length: 15 residues. Germline CDR1 reads SGHRS; CDR2 reads YFSETQ. Trimming took 0 bases from V and 0 from J; bases not matched to a gene: 3. PCR amplification relied on 60 Vbeta primers (plus 13 Jbeta primers). The method was immunoSEQ multiplex PCR; TCRdb's version includes in-frame clones alone and lacks a portion of them. In the table there are roughly 100,000 clones, approximately 80% of which are singletons. This receptor was taken from a female donor in good health and CMV-seropositive. This chain joins TRBV5-1 and TRBJ2-7; the match to TRBD2 covers 7 bases. Sequenced: PBMCs. The CDR3 is CASSLGGGSSYEQYF. The CDR3 DNA reads TGCGCCAGCAGCTTGGGGGGGGGAAGCTCCTACGAGCAGTACTTC.